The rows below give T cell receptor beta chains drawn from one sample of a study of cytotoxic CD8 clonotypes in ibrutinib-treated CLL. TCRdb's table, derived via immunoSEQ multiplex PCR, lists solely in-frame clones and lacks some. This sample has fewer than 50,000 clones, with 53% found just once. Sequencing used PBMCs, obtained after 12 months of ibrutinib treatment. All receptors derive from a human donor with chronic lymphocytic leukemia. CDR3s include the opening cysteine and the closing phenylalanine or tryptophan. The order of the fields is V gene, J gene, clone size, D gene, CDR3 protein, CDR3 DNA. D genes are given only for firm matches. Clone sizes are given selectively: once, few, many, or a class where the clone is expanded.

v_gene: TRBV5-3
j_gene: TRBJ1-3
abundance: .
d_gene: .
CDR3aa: CARSRDDLSSGNTIYF
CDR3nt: TGTGCCAGAAGCCGAGATGACCTCTCTTCTGGAAACACCATATATTTT

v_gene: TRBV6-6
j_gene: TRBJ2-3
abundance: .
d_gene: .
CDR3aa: CASSTRTLAADTQYF
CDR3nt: TGTGCCAGCAGTACTCGGACCTTGGCGGCAGATACGCAGTATTTT

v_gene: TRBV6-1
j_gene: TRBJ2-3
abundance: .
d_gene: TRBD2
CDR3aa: CASSEIVAGGSTDTQYF
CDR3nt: TGTGCCAGCAGTGAAATAGTAGCGGGAGGCAGCACAGATACGCAGTATTTT

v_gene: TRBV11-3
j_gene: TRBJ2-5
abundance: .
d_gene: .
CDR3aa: CASSFRRGLQETQYF
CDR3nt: TGTGCCAGCAGCTTCAGAAGGGGACTCCAAGAGACCCAGTACTTC

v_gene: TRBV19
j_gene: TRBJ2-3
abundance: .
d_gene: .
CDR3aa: CASSMGLADTQYF
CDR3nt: TGTGCCAGTAGTATGGGCCTGGCAGATACGCAGTATTTT

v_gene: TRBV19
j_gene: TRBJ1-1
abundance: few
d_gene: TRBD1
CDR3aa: CASRRQGRNTEAFF
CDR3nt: TGTGCCAGTAGGAGACAGGGGAGGAACACTGAAGCTTTCTTT

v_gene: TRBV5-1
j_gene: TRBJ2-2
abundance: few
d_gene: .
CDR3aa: CASSNRHSRDTGELFF
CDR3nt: TGCGCCAGCAGCAACAGACACTCTCGGGACACCGGGGAGCTGTTTTTT

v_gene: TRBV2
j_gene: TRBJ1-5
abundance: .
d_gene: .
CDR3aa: CASSVRNSNQPQHF
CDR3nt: TGTGCCAGCAGTGTCAGAAATAGCAATCAGCCCCAGCATTTT

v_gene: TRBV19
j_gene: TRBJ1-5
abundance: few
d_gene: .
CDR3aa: CASTTGRLIAGKPQHF
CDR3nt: TGTGCCAGCACCACGGGACGTTTGATAGCAGGGAAGCCCCAGCATTTT

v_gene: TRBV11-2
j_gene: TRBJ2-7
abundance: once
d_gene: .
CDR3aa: CASSPSLGGSYEQYF
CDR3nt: TGTGCCAGCAGCCCTAGCTTGGGGGGCTCCTACGAGCAGTACTTC

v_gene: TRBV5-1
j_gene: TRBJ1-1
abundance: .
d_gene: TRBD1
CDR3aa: CASSGTGVNTEAFF
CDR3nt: TGCGCCAGCAGTGGGACAGGAGTAAACACTGAAGCTTTCTTT

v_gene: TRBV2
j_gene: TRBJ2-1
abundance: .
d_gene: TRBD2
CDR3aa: CASILAEMNNEQFF
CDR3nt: TGTGCCAGCATCCTAGCGGAGATGAACAATGAGCAGTTCTTC